A selection of T cell receptor beta chains follows, all from one sample in a study of blood T cell repertoires in COVID-19. Libraries were prepared by immunoSEQ multiplex PCR; TCRdb keeps only in-frame clonotypes and omits some of them. The sample shows roughly 240,000 clones, over 75% of them seen only once. The sample was PBMCs or T cells enriched from blood (not recorded which). The receptors were sampled from a woman in her forties or fifties with acute COVID-19. CDR3s include the opening cysteine and the closing phenylalanine or tryptophan. Fields, in order: V gene, J gene, clone size, D gene, CDR3 DNA, CDR3 protein. D genes are given only for firm matches. Clone size, where shown, is once, few, many, or a class for clones that have expanded.

>TRBV6-5|TRBJ2-7|.|TRBD1
TGTGCCAGTCGGGACAGGGTGTACGAGCAGTACTTC
CASRDRVYEQYF
>TRBV5-1|TRBJ2-2|few|.
TGCGCCAGCAGCTTGGACCCGGGGGTGAACACCGGGGAGCTGTTTTTT
CASSLDPGVNTGELFF
>TRBV7-9|TRBJ2-2|.|TRBD2
TGTGCCAGCAGCCCTAGCGGGACCTCTAACACCGGGGAGCTGTTTTTT
CASSPSGTSNTGELFF
>TRBV6-6|TRBJ1-4|.|.
TGTGCCAGCAGTAACCTACCGGGACACTTAAATGAAAAACTGTTTTTT
CASSNLPGHLNEKLFF
>TRBV6-5|TRBJ1-4|.|.
TGTGCCAGCAGTTACGGGAGACAGGCAAAACTGTTTTTT
CASSYGRQAKLFF
>TRBV9|TRBJ2-2|once|TRBD1
TGTGCCAGCAGCGTAGCCGGGACAGGGGGTCCCGGGGAGCTGTTTTTT
CASSVAGTGGPGELFF
>TRBV5-1|TRBJ1-1|.|.
TGCGCCAGCAGTACGGGACAGAACACTGAAGCTTTCTTT
CASSTGQNTEAFF
>TRBV7-9|TRBJ2-1|.|.
TGTGCCAGCAGCTTAGCGCCTCCCGGAGGTTGGTTCTTC
CASSLAPPGGWFF
>TRBV2|TRBJ2-3|.|TRBD2
TGTGCCAGCAGTGGGACTAGCGGAGACACAGATACGCAGTATTTT
CASSGTSGDTDTQYF
>TRBV5-4|TRBJ1-4|.|.
TGTGCCAGCAGCGGGGGGCGGGGGTTTAATGAAAAACTGTTTTTT
CASSGGRGFNEKLFF
>TRBV19|TRBJ1-5|.|.
TGTGCCAGTTCTTACTCTACCTATTGGCCCCAGCATTTT
CASSYSTYWPQHF
>TRBV25-1|TRBJ1-6|once|TRBD1
TGTGCCAGCAGAGACAGGGGGAGTTCACCCCTCCACTTT
CASRDRGSSPLHF
>TRBV7-8|TRBJ1-5|.|TRBD1
TGTGCCAGCAGCTTGGACCGGGACAGGGCGAAGTATTTT
CASSLDRDRAKYF
>TRBV6-5|TRBJ1-2|.|.
TGTGCCAGCAGTTACTCGGTGAACAGGAACTATGGCTACACCTTC
CASSYSVNRNYGYTF
>TRBV6-2/TRBV6-3|TRBJ2-1|.|.
TGTGCCAGCAGTTACATATTGACTGGATCCTACAATGAGCAGTTCTTC
CASSYILTGSYNEQFF
>TRBV13|TRBJ2-2|.|TRBD1
TGTGCCAGCCGACAGGGGGCCGGGGAGCTGTTTTTT
CASRQGAGELFF
>TRBV6-5|TRBJ1-1|.|TRBD1
TGTGCCAGCAGTTCCGTGTCCGGGACAGGAAGCGTTGAAGCTTTCTTT
CASSSVSGTGSVEAFF
>TRBV27|TRBJ1-2|.|.
TGTGCCAGCAGTTCCCAGGGTATAGAAGGCTACACCTTC
CASSSQGIEGYTF
>TRBV5-1|TRBJ2-5|.|.
TGCGCCAGCAGCTTGTTGGGGACACTCCAAGAGACCCAGTACTTC
CASSLLGTLQETQYF
>TRBV18|TRBJ1-1|.|.
TGTGCCAGCTCAACATATCCTCAAAGGAGGGCTTTCTTT
CASSTYPQRRAFF
>TRBV14|TRBJ1-3|.|.
TGTGCCAGCAGCCAAAGGGCGGGTTCTGGAAACACCATATATTTT
CASSQRAGSGNTIYF
>TRBV18|TRBJ2-7|.|.
TGTGCCAGCTCACCTGTTACAGCATACGAGCAGTACTTC
CASSPVTAYEQYF
>TRBV25-1|TRBJ2-7|.|.
TGTGCCAGCAGAGACGGACTCGGCGAGCAGTACTTC
CASRDGLGEQYF
>TRBV2|TRBJ1-1|.|TRBD1
TGTGCCAGCAGTGAAGAGGGACAGGGTCTCACTGAAGCTTTCTTT
CASSEEGQGLTEAFF
>TRBV7-9|TRBJ2-6|.|.
TGTGCCAGCAGCTTTGCACGGTCTGGGGCCAACGTCCTGACTTTC
CASSFARSGANVLTF
>TRBV30|TRBJ1-6|.|.
TGTGCCTGGAGTGTACGTAATCAGGGATTTAATTCACCCCTCCACTTT
CAWSVRNQGFNSPLHF
>TRBV6-5|TRBJ2-7|.|.
TGTGCCAGCACCCGAGGGGGGGAACGGGGCGAGCAGTACTTC
CASTRGGERGEQYF
>TRBV3-1/TRBV3-2|TRBJ1-1|.|TRBD1
TGTGCCAGCAGCCAAGTTCCGGACAGGGAGGACACTGAAGCTTTCTTT
CASSQVPDREDTEAFF
>TRBV25-1|TRBJ1-1|.|TRBD1
TGTGCCAGCAGTGAACTCAACAGGGGCGCCGTAAACACTGAAGCTTTCTTT
CASSELNRGAVNTEAFF
>TRBV6-5|TRBJ1-2|.|.
TGTGCCACAGGGGAGGGGAACTATGGCTACACCTTC
CATGEGNYGYTF
>TRBV15|TRBJ1-2|.|TRBD1
TGTGCCACCAGCGAGGGACAGGGTGTGTCCGGCTACACCTTC
CATSEGQGVSGYTF
>TRBV24-1|TRBJ2-3|.|.
TGTGCCACCAGTGATAGCCCGGCAGATACGCAGTATTTT
CATSDSPADTQYF
>TRBV7-9|TRBJ2-2|few|TRBD1
TGTGCCAGCAGCCCCGGGACAGACACCGGGGAGCTGTTTTTT
CASSPGTDTGELFF
>TRBV10-1|TRBJ2-7|.|TRBD1
TGCGCCAGCAGGGGACAGGGCCACGAGCAGTACTTC
CASRGQGHEQYF
>TRBV19|TRBJ1-5|.|TRBD1
TGTGCCAGTAGAGCGGGACAGGGTTATCAGCCCCAGCATTTT
CASRAGQGYQPQHF
>TRBV29-1|TRBJ1-6|once|.
TGCAGCGTTGAAGATAGGAACGGGTTCCCCCTCCACTTT
CSVEDRNGFPLHF
>TRBV5-1|TRBJ1-1|.|.
TGCGCCAGCAGCCCCCTAACAGACAAGCCAAACACTGAAGCTTTCTTT
CASSPLTDKPNTEAFF
>TRBV24-1|TRBJ1-2|.|TRBD1
TGTGCCACCAGTGAGCAGGACAGGGAACATGGCTACACCTTC
CATSEQDREHGYTF
>TRBV6-5|TRBJ1-5|.|.
TGTGCCAGCACCTTCGGACAGCGCAATCAGCCCCAGCATTTT
CASTFGQRNQPQHF